One T cell receptor (beta chain) is described in this entry. Its antigen remains unidentified. The CDR3 runs to 13 residues. V was trimmed by 1 base and J by 0 bases, leaving 7 bases between them. The V gene's germline CDR1 is DFQATT and CDR2 SNEGSKA (reference sequence). The data stem from a study of human T cells and chemical hapten exposure. Overall study results and limits: Alopecia was present in the donors, so their immune response may differ from healthy people's. The study found expanded TCRs formed significantly more large CDR3 similarity clusters than controls.

Treatment described: therapeutic diphenylcyclopropenone sensitization with weekly scalp DPC. Whole blood, unfractionated, served as the material for total RNA extraction. What the library attached to individual cDNA molecules were unique molecular identifiers. Per the authors' pipeline: The number of TCRs in each sample had a median of approximately 96,000 and spanned about 20,000 to 700,000. A single record per CDR3 protein comes from TCRdb applying MiXCR to the reads. What appears here as the V and J calls and clone size reflects TCRdb's work, not the paper's. The sample comprises about 940 distinct CDR3 sequences, around half of which are singletons, and about 5.5% rests with the top ten.

The sequence came from an adult with alopecia areata. Some clones in this sample may be carry-over from other donors' samples. This table probably holds off-target reads from a library built for another chain. The rearrangement joins TRBV20-1 to TRBJ2-7; D not certain. This specimen consisted of whole blood, obtained before DPC sensitization or 2, 6, or about 24 weeks after (not recorded which). CDR3: CSARGGLSYEQYF. CDR3 sequence (DNA): TGCAGTGCTAGAGGCGGCCTCTCCTACGAGCAGTACTTC.